Below are 16 T cell receptor beta chains sequenced from a single sample in a study of T cell changes during pregnancy in multiple sclerosis. Assay: immunoSEQ multiplex PCR; the TCRdb copy retains only in-frame clones and omits some. Of about 32,000 clones in the sample, 90% to 95% were seen once. Here the sequenced sample was CD8+ T cells from peripheral blood mononuclear cells, taken in the second trimester of pregnancy. The origin of the receptors is a female donor in good health, enrolled as a control in a pregnancy study.

V usage is TRBV14 and J usage is TRBJ2-7, with D maybe TRBD2 (5 bases). V was shortened by 2 bases and J by 4 bases, with 21 bases between the two germline ends. CDR1 is SGHDN, CDR2 FVKESK, per germline. CDR3 length: 17 amino acids. CDR3 coding DNA: TGTGCCAGCAGCCAACCTACCTCCGGGAAGAGCGCATACGAGCAGTACTTC. It translates to CASSQPTSGKSAYEQYF.

The chain joins TRBV4-1 to TRBJ1-1; 8 bases are shared with TRBD1. This CDR3 spans 15 amino acids. The germline V gene encodes CDR1 MGHRA and CDR2 YSYEKL. Trimming took 0 bases from V and 4 from J; bases not matched to a gene: 4. DNA of the CDR3: TGCGCCAGCAGCCAAGAACCAGGGGGCTTCACTGAAGCTTTCTTT. Its protein is CASSQEPGGFTEAFF.

The rearrangement links TRBV11-2 to TRBJ2-1; maybe TRBD1 (5 bases). There are 17 residues in the CDR3. Trimming cost V 0 bases and J 2 bases, with 14 bases left between them. Per the germline V gene, CDR1 is SGHAT and CDR2 is FQNNGV. The CDR3 region is CASSLDKTGLAYNEQFF. The CDR3 DNA follows: TGTGCCAGCAGCTTAGATAAAACAGGATTAGCCTACAATGAGCAGTTCTTC.

The rearrangement uses TRBV21-1 and TRBJ1-1; the D call TRBD1 from the table was never checked on the DNA. TRBV21-1 is a pseudogene locus. The CDR3 length is 16 residues. This chain's CDR3 is CASSKSNGQGCTEAFF. Written as DNA, the CDR3 is TGTGCCAGCAGCAAAAGTAACGGGCAGGGGTGCACTGAAGCTTTCTTT.

The rearrangement links TRBV7-9 to TRBJ1-1; D call uncertain. The germline V and J ends were trimmed by 8 bases and 4 bases, with 8 bases remaining between them. The germline V gene has CDR1 SEHNR and CDR2 FQNEAQ (reference sequence). This CDR3 spans 11 amino acids. The CDR3 nucleotides read TGTGCCAGCGGGCTGGGCACTGAAGCTTTCTTT. Its translation is CASGLGTEAFF.

The chain recombines TRBV19 with TRBJ1-1, with 9 bases lining up with TRBD1. Germline CDR1 and CDR2: LNHDA and SQIVND (reference sequence). With V trimmed by 11 bases and J by 4 bases, 8 bases remained unmatched. The CDR3 is 13 residues long. The CDR3 DNA follows: TGTGCCGTCGAACAGGGGGCAGGCACTGAAGCTTTCTTT. Its protein product is CAVEQGAGTEAFF.

This clone has just a few counts. The chain couples TRBV6-4 to TRBJ1-1; TRBD1 agrees at 7 bases. Germline V gene lookup returns CDR1 MRHNA and CDR2 SNTAGT. Trimming removed 4 bases from V and 3 bases from J; junction bases left unmatched: 5. This CDR3 is built from 14 residues. The CDR3: CASSVTGEDTEAFF. For the CDR3, the DNA is TGTGCCAGCAGTGTTACAGGGGAGGACACTGAAGCTTTCTTT.

Here the CDR3 DNA reads TGCAGCGTTGAGAGGCGGCCGGGGGAGCAGTACTTC. Residues: CSVERRPGEQYF. This rearrangement joins TRBV29-1 to TRBJ2-7; the D gene is possibly TRBD2 (5 bases). The CDR3 is 12 amino acids. Between the trimmed V and J ends, which lost 3 bases and 7 bases, there was a span of 13 bases. Germline values: CDR1 SQVTM, CDR2 ANQGSEA.

This rearrangement joins TRBV7-3 to TRBJ2-1, with 7 bases aligning to TRBD1. CDR3 size: 19 residues. Germline V lookup: CDR1 SGHTA, CDR2 FQGTGA. The ends lost 5 bases at V and 8 bases at J; junction bases unmatched: 24. The DNA for the CDR3 is TGTGCCAGCAGCCCCGGGACAGACCCCCTACCTAGCCGTGGACATGAGCAGTTCTTC. Its translation: CASSPGTDPLPSRGHEQFF.

The DNA for the CDR3 is TGTGCCAGCAGCGTGGGCTTCAGGGCTTTGAACACTGAAGCTTTCTTT. It codes for CASSVGFRALNTEAFF. This sequence joins TRBV9 and TRBJ1-1; D is perhaps TRBD1 (5 bases). Trimming stripped 2 bases from V and 0 bases from J, with 14 bases between. CDR3 length: 16 amino acids. CDR1 and CDR2 from the germline V gene are SGDLS and YYNGEE.

In this sample, this clone turned up a few times. The CDR3 spells CASREERGLNTEAFF. The CDR3 DNA reads as TGCGCCAGCAGGGAGGAACGAGGGTTGAACACTGAAGCTTTCTTT. The rearrangement uses TRBV4-3 and TRBJ1-1; D is unresolved. This CDR3 is built from 15 residues. The germline V gene has CDR1 LGHNA and CDR2 YSLEER. V was pared by 6 bases and J by 0 bases, with 14 bases between.

V usage is TRBV6-1 and J usage is TRBJ1-3; no clear D. The CDR3 spans 14 residues. Trimming left V 5 bases short and J 0 bases short, with 8 bases between. Germline V CDR1 and CDR2: MNHNS, SASEGT. The CDR3 protein is CASSSGISGNTIYF. The DNA of the CDR3 is TGTGCCAGCAGTTCGGGGATCTCTGGAAACACCATATATTTT.

The chain is built from TRBV6-6 and TRBJ2-1; 10 positions match TRBD1. Looked up from germline, CDR1 is MNHNY and CDR2 is SVGAGI (reference sequence). This CDR3 has 15 amino acids. V was pared by 5 bases and J by 7 bases, with 8 bases of the junction left unmatched. CDR3 nucleotide sequence: TGTGCCAGCAGTACCCTATCGGGACAGGGGAATGAGCAGTTCTTC. It yields the protein CASSTLSGQGNEQFF.

The chain carries TRBV30 and TRBJ1-1, with a tentative D call TRBD1 (5 bases). CDR3 length: 13 amino acids. CDR1 is GTSNPN, CDR2 SVGIG, per germline (reference sequence). Trimming stripped 0 bases from V and 7 bases from J, with 12 bases between. The chain's CDR3 is CAWSVGGAVEAFF. As DNA, the CDR3 is TGTGCCTGGAGTGTGGGTGGGGCAGTTGAAGCTTTCTTT.

V and J are TRBV5-6 and TRBJ1-1; tentative D call: TRBD1 (5 bases). V gave up 2 bases and J gave up 4 bases, with 9 bases separating them. The V gene's germline CDR1 is SGHDT and CDR2 YYEEEE. The CDR3 contains 13 residues. CDR3 in amino acids: CASSLQVSTEAFF. The DNA for the CDR3 is TGTGCCAGCAGCTTACAGGTCTCCACTGAAGCTTTCTTT.

The chain joins TRBV15 to TRBJ2-3, with 7 bases aligning to TRBD2. Germline V gives CDR1 LNHNV, CDR2 YYDKDF (reference sequence). The CDR3 loop spans 15 amino acids. With 1 base clipped from V and 5 bases from J, the junction kept 6 bases outside the gene matches. CDR3 amino acids: CATSRVPGGVDTQYF. The CDR3 DNA reads TGTGCCACCAGCAGAGTACCGGGGGGAGTAGATACGCAGTATTTT. Complete variable domain (other parts from reference TRBV15 and TRBJ2-3): DAMVIQNPRYQVTQFGKPVTLSCSQTLNHNVMYWYQQKSSQAPKLLFHYYDKDFNNEADTPDNFQSRRPNTSFCFLDIRSPGLGDTAMYLCATSRVPGGVDTQYFGPGTRLTVL.